The present T cell receptor (beta chain) was sequenced within a study of human T cells and chemical hapten exposure. Germline CDR1 LGHDT, CDR2 YNNKEL (reference sequence). The germline V and J ends were trimmed by 2 bases and 9 bases, with 8 bases remaining between them. This CDR3 is built from 12 residues. One entry per CDR3 protein, called by TCRdb with MiXCR from the RACE reads. The table shows tens of thousands of distinct CDR3 sequences, with around 7% occurring only once. Described time point: patch test 2, 6 weeks after DPC sensitization. As to treatment: therapeutic diphenylcyclopropenone sensitization with weekly scalp DPC. At least ten counts were recorded for this clonotype.

The chain carries TRBV3-1 and TRBJ2-1, with TRBD2 as a possible D gene (5 bases). This TCR was recovered from a woman aged 25 to 39 with alopecia areata. Some clones in this sample may be carry-over from other donors' samples. The specimen comprised whole blood, sampled in connection with sensitization to the hapten diphenylcyclopropenone (DPC). For the CDR3, the DNA is TGTGCCAGCAGCCAACAGGCGGGTGAGCAGTTCTTC. This sequence encodes CASSQQAGEQFF.